Listed below are T cell receptor beta chains from one sample, sequenced in a study of response to subunit inactivated influenza vaccine. TCRdb reprocessed the RT-PCR reads via MiXCR and lists one record per CDR3 protein. The sample records 150,000 to 200,000 distinct CDR3 sequences, more than 10% being singletons. The same specimen was also included in a second study, on T cells expressing NK-cell markers.

Material: CD8+ T cells sorted from PBMCs, obtained roughly 12 days after vaccination. The receptors derive from a man aged 50-59 years who received an inactivated influenza vaccine. Both conserved end residues are trimmed from each CDR3. The D gene is left open where the match is weak.

D gene	J gene	V gene	CDR3 protein
-	TRBJ2-1	TRBV7-9	ASSLLVRDHEQF
-	TRBJ2-3	TRBV4-1	ASSPIPRDTQY
-	TRBJ2-5	TRBV9	ASSVGGGETQY
TRBD1	TRBJ1-1	TRBV7-8	ASSANRGAYTEAF
-	TRBJ2-3	TRBV4-3	ASSHLGSQDTQY
-	TRBJ2-3	TRBV7-6	ASSLLTAEGTDTQY
TRBD1	TRBJ1-4	TRBV4-3	ASSHPDRGGEKLF
-	TRBJ2-7	TRBV29-1	SVEEKGEQY
TRBD1	TRBJ2-7	TRBV7-2	ASRRGQGHEQY
-	TRBJ2-2	TRBV29-1	SVRENTGELF
TRBD1	TRBJ2-2	TRBV7-9	ASSLILTGAGELF
-	TRBJ2-5	TRBV12-3/TRBV12-4	ASSLKDNLGTQY
-	TRBJ2-5	TRBV12-3/TRBV12-4	ASSFRWRLGQETQY
-	TRBJ2-7	TRBV3-1	ASRSDSGEQY
-	TRBJ2-7	TRBV14	ASSLGTPLYYEQY
TRBD1	TRBJ2-2	TRBV9	ASSVGDRDGFRAGELF
TRBD1	TRBJ2-2	TRBV6-2/TRBV6-3	ASSYVGQLNTGELF
-	TRBJ2-3	TRBV7-9	ASSLEADTQY
TRBD2	TRBJ2-3	TRBV6-1	ASSKGLAGPSTDTQY
-	TRBJ2-2	TRBV7-6	ASSPGAGLRGELF
-	TRBJ2-2	TRBV24-1	ATSDSWRGTGELF
-	TRBJ2-5	TRBV12-3/TRBV12-4	ASNTDGSRETQY
-	TRBJ1-1	TRBV15	TTSRVGGWGVEAF
TRBD1	TRBJ2-3	TRBV6-5	ASSLQGDTQY
TRBD2	TRBJ2-1	TRBV7-6	ASSRTSGRSYNEQF
-	TRBJ2-1	TRBV7-9	ASRSTSYNEQF
TRBD1	TRBJ2-1	TRBV12-3/TRBV12-4	ASRRNRDRVDEQF
-	TRBJ1-5	TRBV4-3	ASSRGLGQPQH
TRBD2	TRBJ2-7	TRBV7-9	ATRLAGEQY
-	TRBJ2-1	TRBV12-3/TRBV12-4	ASSSTGFNEQF
TRBD2	TRBJ2-1	TRBV28	ASSNSGSTYNEQF
TRBD2	TRBJ2-1	TRBV28	ASTWTSGYNEQF
-	TRBJ2-3	TRBV14	ASSQEYGADTQY
-	TRBJ2-3	TRBV7-3	ASSLIGGTDTQY
TRBD1	TRBJ2-4	TRBV27	ASSQYRGDIQY
TRBD1	TRBJ2-1	TRBV6-1	ASRRDRDNEQF
-	TRBJ1-4	TRBV7-6	ASSLWGENLEKLF
-	TRBJ2-2	TRBV12-3/TRBV12-4	ASSLIWQGKTGELF
TRBD2	TRBJ2-1	TRBV29-1	SVFTFQRDPSYNEQF
-	TRBJ1-1	TRBV6-1	ASSPGRLNTEAF
TRBD2	TRBJ2-1	TRBV4-2	ASSQDIAGGGYNEQF
TRBD2	TRBJ2-1	TRBV24-1	ATSGGTTYNEQF
-	TRBJ2-1	TRBV4-3	ASSQDQDRGIRDEQF
-	TRBJ2-7	TRBV5-5	ASSLEDSRGYEQY
-	TRBJ2-2	TRBV29-1	SVGSASTGELF
-	TRBJ2-7	TRBV29-1	SAQGHAYEQY